This TCR beta chain is from a study of shared clonotypes between healthy human individuals. V lost 10 bases to trimming and J lost 2 bases, with 9 bases between them. The CDR3 length is 11 residues. Germline CDR1 and CDR2: WSHSY and SAAADI. In the study's own analysis: Filtering differed, since immunoSEQ gave only junction sequences and no quality scores. The table came from immunoSEQ multiplex PCR; TCRdb's copy has only in-frame clones and leaves some out. V and J calls and clone size are as listed in that table; D and trimming were resolved from the DNA. The table includes millions of clones, more than 80% detected once.

The rearrangement uses TRBV10-2 and TRBJ2-7; D possibly corresponds to TRBD2 (5 bases). The sequencing input was naive CD4+ T cells from PBMCs. Described subset: CD45RA+ positively selected. The TCR originated in a man in his late teens or twenties in good health. Some clones in this sample may be carry-over from other donors' samples. This chain's CDR3 is CATAGAYEQYF. The DNA for the CDR3 is TGCGCCACCGCCGGGGCCTACGAGCAGTACTTC.